This passage covers 30 T cell receptor beta chains from one sample sequenced in a study of T cell clonality in common variable immunodeficiency. Assay used: immunoSEQ multiplex PCR; TCRdb lists only in-frame clones, some missing. The sample holds 80,000 or so clones, and no clone turns up only once. Sample: peripheral blood mononuclear cells. Receptor source: a person aged 18 to 70 in good health.

Ten or more counts support this clone. Sequencing ends 3 residues short of the CDR3 end; the germline J gene provides the rest. This sequence joins TRBV5-4 and TRBJ2-7, with D possibly matching TRBD2 (6 bases). This CDR3 region has 15 residues. Between the trimmed V and J ends, which lost 4 bases and 3 bases, there was a span of 17 bases. Per germline, CDR1 SGHNT and CDR2 YYREEE (reference sequence). CDR3 DNA, as far as it was read: TGTGCCAGCAGCCATTGGGACTCGATCAACTACGAG. Its translation: CASSHWDSINYE. The whole CDR3 sequence reads CASSHWDSINYEQYF.

In its sample, this clone was seen many times. From the germline J gene comes the end of the CDR3, since the read stops 3 residues before it. V and J are TRBV20-1 and TRBJ2-5, with TRBD1 matching 7 bases. The CDR3 is made up of 13 amino acids. Per germline, CDR1 DFQATT and CDR2 SNEGSKA (reference sequence). After removal of 3 bases from V and 4 bases from J, the junction contained 5 bases not matched to a gene. The CDR3 reads CSARLSGGETQYF. CDR3 bases read: TGCAGTGCTAGGTTGTCAGGGGGAGAGACC.

This clone was seen many times. The missing CDR3 end, 3 residues past where the read stops, is filled in from the germline J gene. The chain is built from TRBV6-1 and TRBJ2-7, with D perhaps matching TRBD2 (6 bases). CDR3 length: 14 amino acids. Trimming stripped 1 base from V and 5 bases from J, with 12 bases between. Germline CDR1 reads MNHNS; CDR2 reads SASEGT. The CDR3 sequence is CASSEDGGGDEQYF. The covered CDR3 bases are TGTGCCAGCAGTGAAGATGGCGGCGGGGACGAG.

This clone showed up many times. The DNA ends 3 residues before the CDR3 does, and the rest of the CDR3 is filled in from the germline J gene. The V gene is TRBV9, the J gene TRBJ2-5, with D hard to call. CDR1 and CDR2 (germline): SGDLS, YYNGEE. The CDR3 length is 14 residues. Trimming removed 7 bases at V and 0 bases at J, with 13 bases between. CDR3 residues: CASGPSSYQETQYF. The sequenced part of the CDR3 DNA is TGTGCCAGCGGGCCGTCCAGCTACCAAGAGACC.

The sample holds many counts of this clone. The read terminates 3 residues before the CDR3 end, so the remaining end is supplied by the germline J gene. J is TRBJ1-1 and V is TRBV19, with D possibly being TRBD1 (5 bases). The CDR3 is 16 residues long. The germline V gene has CDR1 LNHDA and CDR2 SQIVND (reference sequence). V lost 2 bases, J lost 1 base, and 14 bases lay in between. The CDR3 sequence: CASSIWRGSGNTEAFF. The CDR3 DNA, read in part, is TGTGCCAGTAGTATATGGAGGGGCTCGGGGAACACTGAA.

This clone was recorded many times. The read stops 3 residues short of the end of the CDR3; the missing end is completed from the germline J gene. The gene calls are TRBV19 and TRBJ2-2, with D maybe TRBD1 (5 bases). Germline-derived CDR1 and CDR2 are LNHDA and SQIVND (reference sequence). The CDR3 is 14 residues long. Trimming left V 3 bases short and J 6 bases short, with 11 bases between. The CDR3 loop is CASSIGRAAGELFF. Partial CDR3 DNA: TGTGCCAGTAGTATCGGCAGGGCGGCCGGGGAG. The variable domain in full, completed from reference TRBV19 and TRBJ2-2, reads DGGITQSPKYLFRKEGQNVTLSCEQNLNHDAMYWYRQDPGQGLRLIYYSQIVNDFQKGDIAEGYSVSREKKESFPLTVTSAQKNPTAFYLCASSIGRAAGELFFGEGSRLTVL.

This clone was picked up many times. CDR3 sequence: CASSPPAETQYF. The part of the CDR3 DNA that was read is TGTGCCAGCTCACCACCGGCAGAGACC. The chain has TRBV18 and TRBJ2-5, with D unclear. The read terminates 3 residues ahead of where the CDR3 ends, so the germline J gene completes it. Germline CDR1 and CDR2: KGHSH and LQKENI. With 0 bases removed from V and 4 bases from J, the gap between germline ends came to 3 bases. There are 12 residues in the CDR3.

This clone has ten or more counts. The CDR3 goes on 3 residues after the read ends, and that part is filled in from the germline J gene. The chain joins TRBV6-1 to TRBJ2-2; D not certain. Germline CDR1 MNHNS, CDR2 SASEGT. The V gene lost 4 bases and the J gene lost 4 bases, with 10 bases spanning the gap. The CDR3 spans 14 residues. The covered CDR3 bases are TGTGCCAGCAGTGTCCGAAGGGTCACCGGGGAG. Protein sequence: CASSVRRVTGE. The CDR3 in full is CASSVRRVTGELFF.

This clone was detected ten times or more. The read finishes 3 residues shy of the CDR3 end, and the germline J gene is used to complete it. V gene TRBV5-6 combines with J gene TRBJ2-3; possibly TRBD2 for D (5 bases). This CDR3 has 15 residues. V was shortened by 1 base and J by 6 bases, with 15 bases between the two germline ends. CDR1 is SGHDT, CDR2 YYEEEE, per germline. The part of the CDR3 DNA that was read is TGTGCCAGCAGCTTGCCCCTAGCCAATGTTGATACG. Its translation: CASSLPLANVDT. The whole CDR3 is CASSLPLANVDTQYF.

This clone has ten or more counts. With the read ending 3 residues before the CDR3 end, the germline J gene is used to fill in that end. The chain carries TRBV30 and TRBJ2-6, with unresolved D. This CDR3 has 16 residues. Trimming stripped 2 bases from V and 4 bases from J, with 15 bases between. The germline gives CDR1 GTSNPN, CDR2 SVGIG (reference sequence). The CDR3 protein is CAWSSIDPPGANVLTF. The DNA read from the CDR3 is TGTGCCTGGAGTTCTATAGATCCCCCGGGGGCCAACGTC.

This clone has ten or more counts. The read stops 3 residues short of the end of the CDR3; the missing end is completed from the germline J gene. The chain carries TRBV28 and TRBJ2-3; 12 positions match TRBD2. The trim removed 2 bases at V and 0 bases at J, leaving 9 bases unmatched. Germline CDR1 MDHEN, CDR2 SYDVKM. The CDR3 is made up of 19 amino acids. CDR3 bases read: TGTGCCAGCAGTTTAGGTTCTAGCGGGAGGGTCGTAAGCACAGATACG. Translating it yields CASSLGSSGRVVSTDT. The full CDR3 reads CASSLGSSGRVVSTDTQYF.

The sample holds many counts of this clone. The read ends 3 residues shy of where the CDR3 ends; the end is completed using the germline J gene. The chain uses TRBV18 and TRBJ2-7; the D gene is possibly TRBD2 (6 bases). Germline V gene data show CDR1 as KGHSH and CDR2 as LQKENI. CDR3 length: 14 amino acids. V was clipped by 2 bases and J by 5 bases, with 13 bases between them. The sequenced part of the CDR3 DNA is TGTGCCAGCTCACCATTTGGGGGGAGTGACGAG. Encoded protein: CASSPFGGSDE. The entire CDR3 is CASSPFGGSDEQYF.

Many counts were recorded for this clone. The read comes to an end 3 residues before the CDR3 does, leaving the germline J gene to fill in the end. This chain uses TRBV9 with TRBJ2-3, with 10 positions matching TRBD1. V dropped 3 bases and J dropped 0; count of bases not matched to a gene: 4. CDR3 length: 16 amino acids. Germline V lookup: CDR1 SGDLS, CDR2 YYNGEE. CDR3 DNA, as far as it was read: TGTGCCAGCAGCGAGGGACAGGGGAGGAGCACAGATACG. The encoded protein is CASSEGQGRSTDT. The full CDR3 protein reads CASSEGQGRSTDTQYF.

This clone has a count of ten or more. The read is 3 residues too short to cover the CDR3 end, so that end is filled in from the germline J gene. The chain recombines TRBV2 with TRBJ2-3; TRBD2 matches 13 bases. The CDR3 loop spans 17 amino acids. Germline V CDR1 and CDR2: SNHLY, FYNNEI. The junction had 10 bases not matched to a gene; V was cut back by 5 bases and J by 5 bases. The CDR3 region is CASSQSTSGRDGDTQYF. Incomplete CDR3 DNA: TGTGCCAGCAGTCAAAGTACTAGCGGGAGGGATGGAGATACG. Full variable domain (missing parts from reference TRBV2 and TRBJ2-3): EPEVTQTPSHQVTQMGQEVILRCVPISNHLYFYWYRQILGQKVEFLVSFYNNEISEKSEIFDDQFSVERPDGSNFTLKIRSTKLEDSAMYFCASSQSTSGRDGDTQYFGPGTRLTVL.

This clone has a count of ten or more. From the germline J gene comes the end of the CDR3, since the read stops 3 residues before it. The V call is TRBV10-2, the J call TRBJ2-3, with D perhaps matching TRBD2 (6 bases). Per the germline V gene, CDR1 is WSHSY and CDR2 is SAAADI. This CDR3 region has 14 residues. Trimming took off 5 bases at V and 2 bases at J, with 11 bases between the two ends. The CDR3 region is CASSSGLLTDTQYF. The CDR3 DNA, read in part, is TGCGCCAGCAGTTCCGGACTACTCACAGATACG.

This clone was detected ten times or more. The read halts 3 residues ahead of the CDR3 end, with the missing end drawn from the germline J gene. This chain joins TRBV7-6 and TRBJ2-1; TRBD2 matches 10 bases. CDR1 and CDR2 (germline): SGHVS, FNYEAQ. J gave up 4 bases and V 5 bases, and 11 bases lay outside the gene matches. This CDR3 comprises 17 residues. The chain's CDR3 is CASSRQGATSGYNEQFF. Incomplete CDR3 DNA: TGTGCCAGCAGCCGACAGGGAGCGACTAGCGGGTACAATGAG.

This clone has at least ten counts. The CDR3 loop reads CSALDRGNTGELFF. CDR3 DNA, as far as it was read: TGCAGTGCCCTGGACAGGGGGAACACCGGGGAG. The V gene is TRBV20-1, the J gene TRBJ2-2; 9 bases are shared with TRBD1. The read ends 3 residues before the CDR3 terminus; that terminus is restored from the germline J gene. Trimming cost V 6 bases and J 1 base; bases outside gene matches: 3. This CDR3 contains 14 residues. Germline CDR1 reads DFQATT; CDR2 reads SNEGSKA (reference sequence).

The sample holds many counts of this clone. The read finishes 3 residues shy of the CDR3 end, and the germline J gene is used to complete it. V and J are TRBV10-1 and TRBJ2-3, with 8 bases matching TRBD1. Germline trimming cut 6 bases from V and 2 bases from J; bases unmatched to any gene: 7. CDR1 is WNHNN, CDR2 SYGVQD, per germline (reference sequence). This CDR3 region has 15 residues. The DNA read from the CDR3 is TGCGCCAGCAGCGACAGGGGAGGATCCACAGATACG. Amino acid sequence: CASSDRGGSTDT. The entire CDR3 protein is CASSDRGGSTDTQYF.

This clone was found many times. CDR3 residues: CSAQTSGSPQETQYF. The DNA read from the CDR3 is TGCAGTGCACAGACTAGCGGGAGTCCCCAAGAGACC. The chain uses TRBV20-1 and TRBJ2-5; 12 bases agree with TRBD2. The missing CDR3 end, 3 residues past where the read stops, is filled in from the germline J gene. The CDR3 runs to 15 residues. Germline lookup yields CDR1 DFQATT and CDR2 SNEGSKA (reference sequence). With 6 bases clipped from V and 1 base from J, the junction kept 6 bases outside the gene matches.

This clone was found many times. The sequence runs out 3 residues before the end of the CDR3; the remainder is reconstructed from the germline J gene. J is TRBJ2-4 and V is TRBV7-9; tentative D call: TRBD1 (6 bases). Trimming removed 7 bases from V and 3 bases from J, with 13 bases in between. The CDR3 has 14 amino acids. CDR1 is SEHNR, CDR2 FQNEAQ, per germline (reference sequence). CDR3 DNA (partial): TGTGCCAGCAACACTGAACAGGGCAAAAACATT. It yields the protein CASNTEQGKNI. The complete CDR3 sequence is CASNTEQGKNIQYF.

Ten or more counts support this clone. CDR3 sequence reads: CASSLYGTRSYEQYF. The DNA read from the CDR3 is TGTGCCAGCAGCTTATATGGGACTAGAAGCTACGAG. The chain uses TRBV7-2 and TRBJ2-7; 8 positions agree with TRBD2. The DNA ends 3 residues before the CDR3 does, and the rest of the CDR3 is filled in from the germline J gene. Germline CDR1 reads SGHTA; CDR2 reads FQGNSA. The CDR3 length is 15 residues. The V and J ends lost 2 bases and 3 bases, in that order; junction bases with no gene match: 6. Filled out from reference TRBV7-2 and TRBJ2-7, the complete variable domain reads GAGVSQSPSNKVTEKGKDVELRCDPISGHTALYWYRQSLGQGLEFLIYFQGNSAPDKSGLPSDRFSAERTGGSVSTLTIQRTQQEDSAVYLCASSLYGTRSYEQYFGPGTRLTVT.

The sample holds many counts of this clone. The CDR3 goes on 3 residues after the read ends, and that part is filled in from the germline J gene. The V gene is TRBV30, the J gene TRBJ1-2; D remains unclear. Germline CDR1 is GTSNPN and CDR2 is SVGIG (reference sequence). V lost 3 bases and J 7 bases, leaving 12 bases between the germline ends. The CDR3 loop spans 12 amino acids. The sequenced part of the CDR3 DNA is TGTGCCTGGAGATCCTTGCGGGCTGGC. It yields the protein CAWRSLRAG. The whole CDR3 protein is CAWRSLRAGYTF.

There are many counts of this clone. The missing CDR3 end, 3 residues past where the read stops, is filled in from the germline J gene. The chain joins TRBV30 to TRBJ2-3; possibly TRBD2 for D (5 bases). In germline, CDR1 is GTSNPN, CDR2 SVGIG (reference sequence). The CDR3 contains 13 residues. Trimming took off 3 bases at V and 3 bases at J, with 10 bases between the two ends. CDR3 DNA, as far as it was read: TGTGCCTGGAGAGTCCGGGGTACAGATACG. Its protein is CAWRVRGTDT. The full CDR3 reads CAWRVRGTDTQYF.

Many counts were recorded for this clone. The read comes to an end 3 residues before the CDR3 does, leaving the germline J gene to fill in the end. This chain connects TRBV20-1 to TRBJ1-2, with a tentative D call TRBD1 (6 bases). The CDR3 spans 13 residues. Trimming removed 8 bases from V and 7 bases from J, with 20 bases in between. Germline V gene sequence: CDR1 DFQATT, CDR2 SNEGSKA (reference sequence). CDR3 bases read: TGCAGTAAAAAGGACAGTCCCCCAAGTGGC. Protein product: CSKKDSPPSG. The whole CDR3 is CSKKDSPPSGYTF.

In this sample, this clone turned up many times. The read gets to within 3 residues of the CDR3 end, and the germline J gene fills in the rest. V is TRBV7-2 and J is TRBJ2-7; TRBD2 matches 8 bases. After removal of 7 bases from V and 2 bases from J, the junction contained 10 bases not matched to a gene. CDR3 size: 15 residues. Germline V CDR1 and CDR2: SGHTA, FQGNSA. CDR3 DNA, as far as it was read: TGTGCCAGCATCCCGCAACCAGCGGGAGCCTACGAG. Protein product: CASIPQPAGAYE. The entire CDR3 is CASIPQPAGAYEQYF.

A few counts support this clone. The CDR3 end is not reached by the read, which stops 3 residues before it; the germline J gene fills it in. The chain has TRBV5-6 and TRBJ2-7, with a tentative D call TRBD2 (7 bases). Trimming removed 3 bases from V and 6 bases from J, with 16 bases in between. Germline-derived CDR1 and CDR2 are SGHDT and YYEEEE. The length of the CDR3 is 14 residues. CDR3 DNA (partial): TGTGCCAGCAGCTCAAGGGGGGGATTTGGCGAG. It yields the protein CASSSRGGFGE. The whole CDR3 is CASSSRGGFGEQYF.

This clone was seen repeatedly, ten times or more. The CDR3 is cut off 3 residues early in the read; its end comes from the germline J gene. The chain employs TRBV7-8 and TRBJ2-3; a weak D match, TRBD1 (6 bases). Germline CDR1 is SGHVS and CDR2 is FQNEAQ. The CDR3 totals 16 residues. V was clipped by 5 bases and J by 2 bases, with 17 bases between them. Incomplete CDR3 DNA: TGTGCCAGCAGCCCGACCGGGACATTATTCACAGATACG. It codes for CASSPTGTLFTDT. The entire CDR3 protein reads CASSPTGTLFTDTQYF.

This clone was detected ten times or more. The observed sequence ends 3 residues before the CDR3 terminus, with the missing tail filled in from the germline J gene. V and J are TRBV28 and TRBJ2-5; 9 positions agree with TRBD2. Trimming at V came to 5 bases and at J to 5 bases, leaving 6 bases not matched to a gene. Germline assignment: CDR1 MDHEN and CDR2 SYDVKM. CDR3 length: 14 residues. The covered CDR3 bases are TGTGCCAGCAGTCCGGGACTAGCCGGCGAGACC. It encodes CASSPGLAGET. The complete CDR3 protein is CASSPGLAGETQYF.

This clone came up a few times. The read terminates 3 residues before the CDR3 end, so the remaining end is supplied by the germline J gene. V is TRBV7-8 and J is TRBJ1-1; TRBD1 might be the D (5 bases). Looked up from germline, CDR1 is SGHVS and CDR2 is FQNEAQ. This CDR3 has 13 amino acids. The V end lost 2 bases, the J end lost 5 bases, and 9 bases lay between the germline ends. CDR3 sequence reads: CASSLKGHTEAFF. Incomplete CDR3 DNA: TGTGCCAGCAGCTTAAAGGGGCATACTGAA.

Comment on this clone: The CDR3 is cut off 3 residues early in the read; its end comes from the germline J gene. The chain has TRBV7-2 and TRBJ1-6; TRBD1 might be the D (6 bases). CDR3 length: 15 residues. V dropped 2 bases and J dropped 7 bases, with 12 bases sitting between them. Germline V lookup: CDR1 SGHTA, CDR2 FQGNSA. CDR3 DNA (partial): TGTGCCAGCAGCTTATATTGGACAGTAAATTCACCC. Amino acids: CASSLYWTVNSP. The full CDR3 protein is CASSLYWTVNSPLHF.